This T cell receptor beta chain was found in a study of T cells in localized non-small cell lung cancer. The CDR3 loop spans 13 amino acids. V was cut by 5 bases and J by 5 bases, with 12 bases left in between. Per the germline V gene, CDR1 is SGHNT and CDR2 is YENEEA. Some clones are missing from TCRdb's copy, which holds only in-frame ones; the method was immunoSEQ multiplex PCR. The top ten clones hold 6.5% to 8% of a sample with some 29,000 clones, about 87% of them seen once. The clonotype originates from a male donor older than 55 with stage I lung adenocarcinoma. This chain connects TRBV11-3 to TRBJ1-1; D possibly corresponds to TRBD1 (5 bases). Sequenced here: peripheral blood, sampled before any cancer treatment. CDR3 loop: CASSKWGGTEAFF. CDR3 bases: TGTGCCAGCAGCAAATGGGGGGGGACTGAAGCTTTCTTT. Full variable domain (rest looked up from reference TRBV11-3 and TRBJ1-1): EAGVVQSPRYKIIEKKQPVAFWCNPISGHNTLYWYLQNLGQGPELLIRYENEEAVDDSQLPKDRFSAERLKGVDSTLKIQPAELGDSAVYLCASSKWGGTEAFFGQGTRLTVV.